The 30 T cell receptor beta chains in this list originate from one sample, sequenced in a study of identical twins. TCRdb re-analysed the 5' RACE reads in MiXCR, keeping a single row per CDR3 protein. The sample includes about 460,000 distinct CDR3 sequences, 13% to 15% of them seen just once. This same sample was also taken into another study, of yellow fever vaccine responses in identical twins.

The specimen was CD4+ T cells sorted from blood. All receptors come from a woman between 18 and 29 years old in good health.

V usage is TRBV5-1 and J usage is TRBJ2-7; D is ambiguous. Germline CDR1 reads SGHRS; CDR2 reads YFSETQ. Between the trimmed V and J ends, which lost 4 bases and 0 bases, there was a span of 14 bases. This CDR3 region has 15 residues. CDR3 nucleotide sequence: TGCGCCAGCAGCCAAACTCCGGGTCCCTCCTACGAGCAGTACTTC. Its protein product is CASSQTPGPSYEQYF.

The chain carries TRBV20-1 and TRBJ2-3; 10 nucleotides line up with TRBD2. Unmatched junction bases numbered 2, after V lost 4 bases and J lost 1 base. Germline CDR1 DFQATT, CDR2 SNEGSKA (reference sequence). This CDR3 is 14 amino acids long. The CDR3 is CSAKSGRGTDTQYF. CDR3 DNA: TGCAGTGCTAAAAGCGGGAGGGGCACAGATACGCAGTATTTT.

This clonotype was seen a handful of times. V is TRBV2 and J is TRBJ2-5; D unresolved. The CDR3 extends over 13 amino acids. V was cut by 4 bases and J by 2 bases, with 8 bases left in between. CDR1 SNHLY and CDR2 FYNNEI come from the germline V gene. The CDR3 region has the DNA TGTGCCAGCAGTGTATGGAATCAAGAGACCCAGTACTTC. Its protein product is CASSVWNQETQYF.

V usage is TRBV12-5 and J usage is TRBJ2-5; D perhaps matches TRBD1 (7 bases). V was clipped by 1 base and J by 5 bases, with 17 bases between them. CDR1 is LGHNT, CDR2 FRNRAP, per germline. The CDR3 contains 16 residues. The CDR3 DNA reads as TGTGCTAGTGGTTTGGGACAGGGAGGAATGCGGGAGACCCAGTACTTC. This sequence encodes CASGLGQGGMRETQYF.

This clonotype was observed a few times. V usage is TRBV27 and J usage is TRBJ2-7; unclear D gene. With 6 bases removed from V and 5 bases from J, the gap between germline ends came to 17 bases. The V gene's germline CDR1 is MNHEY and CDR2 SMNVEV (reference sequence). This CDR3 is 14 amino acids long. The CDR3 nucleotides are TGTGCCAGCAGCGATAGCAGAGTGAACGACGAGCAGTACTTC. This encodes CASSDSRVNDEQYF.

This chain joins TRBV27 and TRBJ2-7; 9 nucleotides match TRBD1. The CDR3 contains 15 residues. J was trimmed by 3 bases and V by 7 bases; bases with no gene match: 10. Germline V gene lookup returns CDR1 MNHEY and CDR2 SMNVEV (reference sequence). CDR3 DNA sequence: TGTGCCAGCACCTTCCGGGGACAGGGCGACTACGAGCAGTACTTC. It translates to CASTFRGQGDYEQYF.

This clonotype was counted only a few times. The chain is built from TRBV27 and TRBJ2-1; 8 nucleotides match TRBD2. Germline CDR1 MNHEY, CDR2 SMNVEV (reference sequence). The V segment lost 8 bases and the J segment 6 bases; nucleotides outside the gene matches: 15. The CDR3 sequence is 16 residues long. CDR3 in amino acids: CASHFISSGRVNEQFF. The CDR3 coding sequence is TGTGCCAGCCACTTTATATCCAGCGGGAGAGTCAATGAGCAGTTCTTC.

The V and J genes are TRBV6-5 and TRBJ2-7; D is perhaps TRBD2 (6 bases). This CDR3 is 16 amino acids long. Trimming took 1 base from V and 0 from J, leaving 13 bases between them. Germline V gene lookup returns CDR1 MNHEY and CDR2 SVGAGI. The CDR3 loop reads CASSYYGGGISYEQYF. CDR3 nucleotide sequence: TGTGCCAGCAGTTACTATGGGGGAGGAATCTCCTACGAGCAGTACTTC.

The J gene is TRBJ2-3, the V gene TRBV11-2, with TRBD1 identical over 11 bases. V dropped 0 bases and J dropped 2; count of bases not matched to a gene: 4. This CDR3 comprises 17 residues. Germline V CDR1 and CDR2: SGHAT, FQNNGV. CDR3 amino acids: CASSLEGTGGYTDTQYF. The CDR3, as DNA: TGTGCCAGCAGCTTAGAAGGGACAGGGGGATACACAGATACGCAGTATTTT.

This clonotype has a count of ten or more. The chain links TRBV7-9 to TRBJ2-1, with D maybe TRBD2 (6 bases). The V and J ends lost 5 bases and 7 bases respectively, with 12 bases between them. Per germline, CDR1 SEHNR and CDR2 FQNEAQ (reference sequence). The CDR3 totals 13 residues. CDR3 region: CASSPRLGNEQFF. CDR3 sequence (DNA): TGTGCCAGCAGCCCAAGACTAGGGAATGAGCAGTTCTTC.

This chain joins TRBV27 and TRBJ2-5; unclear D gene. This CDR3 region has 13 residues. V was pared by 5 bases and J by 7 bases, with 14 bases between. CDR1 is MNHEY and CDR2 is SMNVEV in the germline V gene (reference sequence). DNA of the CDR3: TGTGCCAGCAGTCCGCCGGTAGCCGGGACCCAGTACTTC. It translates to CASSPPVAGTQYF.

This clonotype was counted ten times or more. This chain links TRBV20-1 with TRBJ2-1; 10 bases align to TRBD2. In germline, CDR1 is DFQATT, CDR2 SNEGSKA (reference sequence). The CDR3 runs 16 residues. Trimming at V came to 0 bases and at J to 4 bases, leaving 6 bases not matched to a gene. CDR3 in amino acids: CSARDPGLAEYNEQFF. In DNA, the CDR3 is TGCAGTGCTAGAGATCCCGGACTAGCGGAGTACAATGAGCAGTTCTTC.

V gene TRBV7-9 combines with J gene TRBJ2-7; D possibly corresponds to TRBD1 (5 bases). V lost 7 bases to trimming and J lost 2 bases, with 15 bases between them. From germline, CDR1 is SEHNR and CDR2 FQNEAQ (reference sequence). This CDR3 contains 14 residues. The CDR3 sequence is CASTPRQGPYEQYF. CDR3 DNA: TGTGCCAGCACCCCGCGGCAGGGTCCCTACGAGCAGTACTTC.

This clonotype was recorded a few times. This chain links TRBV20-1 with TRBJ2-5; no clear D gene. The CDR3 spans 13 residues. Trimming cost V 0 bases and J 0 bases, with 5 bases left between them. The germline V gene encodes CDR1 DFQATT and CDR2 SNEGSKA (reference sequence). This CDR3 is CSARDGNQETQYF. The DNA of the CDR3 is TGCAGTGCTAGAGATGGGAACCAAGAGACCCAGTACTTC.

This clonotype appeared a few times. The V call is TRBV20-1, the J call TRBJ2-7; the match to TRBD2 covers 10 bases. Germline assignment: CDR1 DFQATT and CDR2 SNEGSKA (reference sequence). The CDR3 has 13 amino acids. V shed 5 bases and J 4 bases; nucleotides not matched to a gene: 5. CDR3 coding DNA: TGCAGTGCTTTCGCTAGCGGGAGTTACGAGCAGTACTTC. Translated: CSAFASGSYEQYF.

The table lists this clonotype with many counts. CDR3 amino acids: CASSYSRQRNTYEQYF. For the CDR3, the DNA is TGTGCCAGCAGTTACTCGAGACAGAGAAACACCTACGAGCAGTACTTC. The gene calls are TRBV6-5 and TRBJ2-7; weak D call: TRBD1 (5 bases). V lost 0 bases and J lost 2, with 14 bases in between. The CDR3 is made up of 16 amino acids. Germline assignment: CDR1 MNHEY and CDR2 SVGAGI.

This chain connects TRBV28 to TRBJ2-5, with D unresolved. Deletions cut 7 bases from V and 6 bases from J, with 21 bases between. In germline, CDR1 is MDHEN, CDR2 SYDVKM. The CDR3 covers 15 residues. The CDR3 is CASTARPNRDKTQYF. The DNA for the CDR3 is TGTGCCAGCACCGCCCGGCCGAACCGAGACAAGACCCAGTACTTC.

The chain carries TRBV5-1 and TRBJ2-2; 8 bases line up with TRBD1. Germline V CDR1 and CDR2: SGHRS, YFSETQ. The CDR3 length is 18 residues. V was pared by 0 bases and J by 3 bases, with 10 bases of the junction left unmatched. CDR3 DNA sequence: TGCGCCAGCAGCTTGGCTGCAGGGGGCGCTTGGGACACCGGGGAGCTGTTTTTT. Its protein is CASSLAAGGAWDTGELFF.

In its sample, this clonotype was seen many times. The V gene is TRBV6-5, the J gene TRBJ2-7; possibly TRBD2 for D (5 bases). The CDR3 extends over 11 amino acids. V was shortened by 6 bases and J by 5 bases, with 8 bases between the two germline ends. Germline loops: CDR1 MNHEY, CDR2 SVGAGI. CDR3 loop: CASSRGDEQYF. The DNA of the CDR3 is TGTGCCAGCAGCCGGGGAGACGAGCAGTACTTC.

This clonotype was picked up a small number of times. This chain uses TRBV9 with TRBJ2-1; D might be TRBD2 (6 bases). CDR3 length: 14 amino acids. CDR1 and CDR2 (germline): SGDLS, YYNGEE. Between the trimmed V and J ends, which lost 5 bases and 9 bases, there was a span of 18 bases. The CDR3 DNA is TGTGCCAGCAGTTCGGGGGTTTCAGGAATTGAGCAGTTCTTC. Translating gives CASSSGVSGIEQFF.

The chain uses TRBV18 and TRBJ1-3; D is possibly TRBD1 (6 bases). Between the trimmed V and J ends, which lost 4 bases and 1 base, there was a span of 8 bases. The CDR3 contains 14 residues. Germline V gives CDR1 KGHSH, CDR2 LQKENI. CDR3 region: CASSRQESGNTIYF. CDR3 DNA: TGTGCCAGCTCACGACAGGAATCTGGAAACACCATATATTTT.

This clonotype showed up just a few times. The genes are TRBV11-1 and TRBJ2-1; 14 nucleotides match TRBD2. The germline CDR1 and CDR2 sequences are SGHAT and FQDESV (reference sequence). There are 19 residues in the CDR3. J gave up 8 bases and V 1 base, and 13 bases lay outside the gene matches. CDR3 sequence: CASSLGLAGGFVVADEQFF. CDR3 DNA: TGTGCCAGCAGCTTAGGACTAGCGGGAGGGTTTGTTGTCGCGGATGAGCAGTTCTTC.

The chain couples TRBV18 to TRBJ2-1, with D possibly being TRBD1 or TRBD2 (5 bases each). The CDR3 has 14 residues. The ends were cut back, 3 bases at V and 3 bases at J, with 9 bases in the middle. Germline-derived CDR1 and CDR2 are KGHSH and LQKENI. Here the CDR3 reads CASSPGTIYNEQFF. In DNA, the CDR3 is TGTGCCAGCTCACCCGGGACCATCTACAATGAGCAGTTCTTC.

This clonotype appeared a few times. The V gene is TRBV4-3, the J gene TRBJ2-6, with 8 bases fitting TRBD1. V lost 2 bases and J lost 3; bases outside the gene matches: 6. This CDR3 contains 17 residues. The germline V gene has CDR1 LGHNA and CDR2 YSLEER. The chain's CDR3 is CASSQSLQGVGANVLTF. In nucleotides, the CDR3 is TGCGCCAGCAGCCAATCCCTACAGGGGGTTGGGGCCAACGTCCTGACTTTC.

This sequence joins TRBV7-9 and TRBJ2-7; D is undetermined. CDR1 is SEHNR and CDR2 is FQNEAQ in the germline V gene (reference sequence). V lost 6 bases and J lost 6, with 18 bases in between. The CDR3 sequence is 14 residues long. As DNA, the CDR3 is TGTGCCAGCAGGATTGGAGCTGGCCTCTCCGAGCAGTACTTC. It is translated as CASRIGAGLSEQYF. The variable domain in full, completed from reference TRBV7-9 and TRBJ2-7, reads DTGVSQNPRHKITKRGQNVTFRCDPISEHNRLYWYRQTLGQGPEFLTYFQNEAQLEKSRLLSDRFSAERPKGSFSTLEIQRTEQGDSAMYLCASRIGAGLSEQYFGPGTRLTVT.

This clonotype was found a few times. The chain links TRBV5-1 to TRBJ1-4; possible D gene TRBD1, 5 bases. Germline lookup yields CDR1 SGHRS and CDR2 YFSETQ. This CDR3 region has 15 residues. V was pared by 5 bases and J by 0 bases, with 11 bases between. CDR3 coding DNA: TGCGCCAGCAGTCCGTCGACAGCAACTAATGAAAAACTGTTTTTT. Translated: CASSPSTATNEKLFF.

This clonotype was detected ten times or more. This chain connects TRBV12-3 or TRBV12-4 to TRBJ1-6, with D uncertain. The CDR3 has 13 amino acids. V was clipped by 3 bases and J by 8 bases, with 8 bases between them. The CDR3 region has the DNA TGTGCCAGCAGTTTCGTTGGGGATTCACCCCTCCACTTT. Protein product: CASSFVGDSPLHF.

This chain connects TRBV9 to TRBJ2-1; D unclear. Trimming removed 0 bases from V and 3 bases from J, with 7 bases in between. CDR3 length equals 14 residues. Germline loops: CDR1 SGDLS, CDR2 YYNGEE. In DNA, the CDR3 is TGTGCCAGCAGCGTAGCGCGAGACTACAATGAGCAGTTCTTC. Protein product: CASSVARDYNEQFF. The whole variable domain, remainder taken from reference TRBV9 and TRBJ2-1, is DSGVTQTPKHLITATGQRVTLRCSPRSGDLSVYWYQQSLDQGLQFLIQYYNGEERAKGNILERFSAQQFPDLHSELNLSSLELGDSALYFCASSVARDYNEQFFGPGTRLTVL.

The V and J genes are TRBV20-1 and TRBJ1-2; D gene unclear. The germline V gene has CDR1 DFQATT and CDR2 SNEGSKA (reference sequence). Between the trimmed V and J ends, which lost 3 bases and 0 bases, there was a span of 14 bases. The length of the CDR3 is 15 residues. In DNA form, the CDR3 reads TGCAGTGCTAGTCACACGGAGAACTCTAACTATGGCTACACCTTC. Its protein is CSASHTENSNYGYTF.

The chain has TRBV29-1 and TRBJ2-7; D remains ambiguous. The germline gives CDR1 SQVTM, CDR2 ANQGSEA. This CDR3 is 13 amino acids long. Trimming removed 5 bases from V and 3 bases from J, with 14 bases in between. CDR3 sequence (DNA): TGCAGCGTTTCCGACACGGCCTACTACGAGCAGTACTTC. Its protein product is CSVSDTAYYEQYF.